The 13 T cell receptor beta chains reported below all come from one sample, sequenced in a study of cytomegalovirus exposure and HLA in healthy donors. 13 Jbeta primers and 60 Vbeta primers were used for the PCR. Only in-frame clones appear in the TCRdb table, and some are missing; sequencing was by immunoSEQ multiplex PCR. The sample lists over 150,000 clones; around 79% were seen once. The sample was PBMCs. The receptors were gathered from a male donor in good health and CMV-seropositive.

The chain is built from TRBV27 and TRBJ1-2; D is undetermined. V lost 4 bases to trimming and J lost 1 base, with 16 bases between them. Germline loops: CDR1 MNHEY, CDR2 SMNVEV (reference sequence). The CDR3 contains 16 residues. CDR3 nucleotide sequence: TGTGCCAGCAGTTCGGGCAGAACGGAGGGTAACTATGGCTACACCTTC. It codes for CASSSGRTEGNYGYTF.

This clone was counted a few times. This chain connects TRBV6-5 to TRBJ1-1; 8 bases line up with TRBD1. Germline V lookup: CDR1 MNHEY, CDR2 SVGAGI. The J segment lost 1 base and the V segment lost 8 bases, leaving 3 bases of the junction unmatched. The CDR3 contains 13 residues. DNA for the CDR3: TGTGCCAGCCGGGACAGGACGAACACTGAAGCTTTCTTT. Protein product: CASRDRTNTEAFF.

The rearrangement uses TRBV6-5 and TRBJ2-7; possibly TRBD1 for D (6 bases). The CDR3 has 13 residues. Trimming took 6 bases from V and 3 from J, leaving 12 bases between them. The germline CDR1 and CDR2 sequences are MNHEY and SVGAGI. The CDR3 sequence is CASRKTGSYEQYF. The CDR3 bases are TGTGCCAGCAGGAAAACAGGGAGCTACGAGCAGTACTTC.

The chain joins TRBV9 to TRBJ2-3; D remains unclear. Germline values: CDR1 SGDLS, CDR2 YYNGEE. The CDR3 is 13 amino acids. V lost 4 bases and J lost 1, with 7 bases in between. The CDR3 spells CASSPPGTDTQYF. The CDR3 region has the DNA TGTGCCAGCAGCCCCCCGGGCACAGATACGCAGTATTTT.

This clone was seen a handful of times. The CDR3 DNA reads as TGTGCCATCAGTGACTCTAAGCAGGGGGCCTACAATGAGCAGTTCTTC. Translated, it gives CAISDSKQGAYNEQFF. This chain connects TRBV10-3 to TRBJ2-1; the match to TRBD1 covers 7 bases. The germline CDR1 and CDR2 sequences are ENHRY and SYGVKD. CDR3 length: 16 amino acids. Trimming at V came to 3 bases and at J to 2 bases, leaving 7 bases not matched to a gene.

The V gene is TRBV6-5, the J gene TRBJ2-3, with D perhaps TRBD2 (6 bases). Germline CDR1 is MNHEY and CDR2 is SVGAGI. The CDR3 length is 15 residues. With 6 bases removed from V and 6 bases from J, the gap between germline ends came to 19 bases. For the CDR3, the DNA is TGTGCCAGCAGCCCTCTTGGGGGGAAAGCGGATACGCAGTATTTT. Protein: CASSPLGGKADTQYF.

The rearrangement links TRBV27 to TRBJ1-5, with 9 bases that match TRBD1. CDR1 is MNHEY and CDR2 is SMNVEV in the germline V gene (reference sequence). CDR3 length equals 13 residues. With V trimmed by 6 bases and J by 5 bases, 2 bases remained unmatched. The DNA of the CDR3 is TGTGCCAGCAGCACAGGGGGCTATCAGCCCCAGCATTTT. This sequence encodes CASSTGGYQPQHF.

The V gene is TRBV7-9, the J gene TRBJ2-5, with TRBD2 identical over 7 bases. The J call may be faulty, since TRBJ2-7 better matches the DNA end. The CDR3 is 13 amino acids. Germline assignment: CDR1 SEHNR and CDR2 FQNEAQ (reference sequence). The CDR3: CASSLGGGDEQYF. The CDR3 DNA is TGTGCCAGCAGCTTAGGGGGGGGTGACGAGCAGTACTTC.

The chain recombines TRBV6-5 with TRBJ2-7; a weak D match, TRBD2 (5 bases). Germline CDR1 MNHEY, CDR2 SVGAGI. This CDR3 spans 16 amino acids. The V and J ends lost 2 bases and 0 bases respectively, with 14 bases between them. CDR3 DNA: TGTGCCAGCAGTTACAGTAGGGCAGGAGGCTCCTACGAGCAGTACTTC. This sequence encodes CASSYSRAGGSYEQYF.

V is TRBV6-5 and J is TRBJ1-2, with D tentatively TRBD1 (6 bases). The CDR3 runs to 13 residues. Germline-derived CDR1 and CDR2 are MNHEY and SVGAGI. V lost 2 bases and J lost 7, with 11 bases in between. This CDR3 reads CASSYGGRSGYTF. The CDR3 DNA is TGTGCCAGCAGTTACGGGGGCAGATCTGGCTACACCTTC.

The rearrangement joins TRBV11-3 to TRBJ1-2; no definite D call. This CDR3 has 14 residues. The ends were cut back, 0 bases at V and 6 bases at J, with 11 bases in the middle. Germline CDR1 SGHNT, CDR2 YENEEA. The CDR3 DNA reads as TGTGCCAGCAGCTTAGATTTCCGGGTTCATGGCTACACCTTC. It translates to CASSLDFRVHGYTF.

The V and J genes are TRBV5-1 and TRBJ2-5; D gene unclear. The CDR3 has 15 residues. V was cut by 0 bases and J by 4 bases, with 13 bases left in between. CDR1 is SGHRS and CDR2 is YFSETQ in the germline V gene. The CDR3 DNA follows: TGCGCCAGCAGCTTGGACGGGTATCGAGGAGAGACCCAGTACTTC. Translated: CASSLDGYRGETQYF.

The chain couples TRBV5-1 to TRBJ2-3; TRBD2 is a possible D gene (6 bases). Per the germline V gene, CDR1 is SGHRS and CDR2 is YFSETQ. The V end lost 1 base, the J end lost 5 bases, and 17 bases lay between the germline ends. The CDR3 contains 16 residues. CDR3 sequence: CASSLTEVVGGDTQYF. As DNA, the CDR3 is TGCGCCAGCAGCTTGACGGAAGTAGTGGGAGGAGATACGCAGTATTTT. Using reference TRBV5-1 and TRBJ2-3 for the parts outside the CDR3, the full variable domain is KAGVTQTPRYLIKTRGQQVTLSCSPISGHRSVSWYQQTPGQGLQFLFEYFSETQRNKGNFPGRFSGRQFSNSRSEMNVSTLELGDSALYLCASSLTEVVGGDTQYFGPGTRLTVL.